These T cell receptor beta chains were read from a single sample in a study of CD8+CD57+ T cells in acquired aplastic anemia. TCRdb used MiXCR to reprocess the reads, holding one entry per CDR3 protein. The sample lists under 200,000 distinct CDR3 sequences, roughly 45% occurring once. Sequencing input: sorted CD4+, CD8+, or CD8+CD57+ T cells (not recorded which) from PBMCs. These receptors were taken from a human donor in good health. Each CDR3 is given with its conserved first and last residue. The order of the fields is D gene, J gene, V gene, clone size, CDR3 protein, CDR3 DNA. A D gene is named only where the DNA matches it firmly. The size entry is marked missing in some rows and otherwise reads once, few, many or a size class.

.,TRBJ2-5,TRBV25-1,many,CASKPTAHIEETQYF,TGTGCCAGCAAACCGACAGCCCATATTGAAGAGACCCAGTACTTC
.,TRBJ2-1,TRBV4-2,many,CASSLTANNEQFF,TGTGCCAGCAGCCTGACAGCAAACAATGAGCAGTTCTTC
.,TRBJ1-2,TRBV29-1,.,CSVVVPGRGYTF,TGCAGCGTTGTTGTTCCGGGGCGAGGCTACACCTTC
.,TRBJ1-2,TRBV29-1,.,CSVPALGLYGYTF,TGCAGCGTCCCTGCTTTGGGACTCTATGGCTACACCTTC
.,TRBJ1-2,TRBV19,many,CASSIASGSYGYTF,TGTGCCAGTAGTATAGCCTCAGGGAGCTATGGCTACACCTTC
TRBD2,TRBJ2-7,TRBV27,few,CASSSVGAGHYEQYF,TGTGCCAGCAGTTCCGTGGGAGCGGGGCACTACGAGCAGTACTTC
.,TRBJ1-5,TRBV19,.,CASSMAGNNQPQHF,TGTGCCAGTTCCATGGCTGGGAACAATCAGCCCCAGCATTTT
.,TRBJ2-7,TRBV20-1,many,CSARGGAGLNEQYF,TGCAGTGCTAGAGGGGGGGCGGGATTGAACGAGCAGTACTTC
.,TRBJ1-1,TRBV12-3/TRBV12-4,many,CASSQTGHEAFF,TGTGCCAGCAGCCAGACAGGCCATGAAGCTTTCTTT
TRBD1,TRBJ2-7,TRBV5-1,many,CASTYGQGAYEQYF,TGCGCCAGCACCTACGGACAGGGCGCCTACGAGCAGTACTTC
.,TRBJ1-6,TRBV6-5,.,CASSNYNSPLHF,TGTGCCAGCAGTAACTATAATTCACCCCTCCACTTT
.,TRBJ1-1,TRBV19,many,CASRIQAKNTEAFF,TGTGCCAGTAGGATCCAGGCTAAGAACACTGAAGCTTTCTTT
TRBD1,TRBJ2-1,TRBV2,.,CASSGGQGAYNEQFF,TGTGCCAGCAGTGGCGGTCAGGGGGCCTACAATGAGCAGTTCTTC
.,TRBJ2-7,TRBV6-5,.,CASSYSGTVSSYEQYF,TGTGCCAGCAGTTACTCCGGGACGGTGAGCTCCTACGAGCAGTACTTC
TRBD1,TRBJ1-4,TRBV20-1,.,CSARGPGGGSWEKLFF,TGCAGTGCTAGGGGGCCAGGAGGGGGCTCCTGGGAAAAACTGTTTTTT
TRBD1,TRBJ1-6,TRBV19,many,CASSIGTEGSPLHF,TGTGCCAGTAGTATCGGGACAGAGGGTTCACCCCTCCACTTT
.,TRBJ1-2,TRBV29-1,few,CSVDQGGDGYTF,TGCAGCGTTGATCAGGGAGGGGATGGCTACACCTTC
.,TRBJ1-1,TRBV20-1,many,CSARDSGRLAFF,TGCAGTGCTAGGGACAGTGGGCGGTTAGCTTTCTTT
.,TRBJ1-2,TRBV18,.,CASSPPVHYGYTF,TGTGCCAGCTCACCACCGGTTCACTATGGCTACACCTTC
.,TRBJ2-5,TRBV29-1,.,CSGGLGGRDQETQYF,TGCAGCGGGGGGCTCGGGGGCCGTGACCAAGAGACCCAGTACTTC
.,TRBJ2-2,TRBV7-2,many,CASSLPGLNTGELFF,TGTGCCAGCAGCCTCCCGGGTCTTAACACCGGGGAGCTGTTTTTT
TRBD2,TRBJ2-7,TRBV9,.,CASSVAKGASGSEQYF,TGTGCCAGCAGCGTAGCCAAGGGGGCTAGCGGGAGCGAGCAGTACTTC
TRBD2,TRBJ2-1,TRBV10-3,.,CAIRGLAGDNEQFF,TGTGCCATCAGGGGACTAGCGGGAGACAATGAGCAGTTCTTC
.,TRBJ1-2,TRBV29-1,many,CSVDVGGNYGYTF,TGCAGCGTTGACGTCGGAGGGAACTATGGCTACACCTTC